A selection of T cell receptor beta chains follows, all from one sample in a study of shared clonotypes between healthy human individuals. Sequencing used immunoSEQ multiplex PCR; TCRdb keeps in-frame clones, though not all of them. This table holds around 370,000 clones, approximately 96% found once. The sequencing sample was made of memory CD8+ T cells sorted from blood. The receptor set was obtained from a man younger than 40 in good health. Each CDR3 is given with its conserved first and last residue. The D gene is left open where the match is weak. Clone size is given for some rows only: seen once, a few or many times, or a class if the clone is expanded.

j_call | clone_size | v_call | d_call | cdr3_nt | cdr3_aa
TRBJ1-2 | - | TRBV14 | - | TGTGCCAGCAGCCAAGCCCGGACGGGCGAAGGCTACACCTTC | CASSQARTGEGYTF
TRBJ2-3 | - | TRBV19 | TRBD2 | TGTGCCAGTAGTATAGATCTTAGCGGGAGGTTCCTTGATACGCAGTATTTT | CASSIDLSGRFLDTQYF
TRBJ1-3 | - | TRBV2 | - | TGTGCCAGCAGTGAATGGGAATCCGGAAACACCATATATTTT | CASSEWESGNTIYF
TRBJ1-1 | - | TRBV6-1 | - | TGTGCCAGCAGTGAAGCGCCGACGTATCGGACCCTGAACACTGAAGCTTTCTTT | CASSEAPTYRTLNTEAFF
TRBJ2-6 | - | TRBV7-3 | - | TGTGCCAGCAGCCCTCGGGGCGGGGCCAACGTCCTGACTTTC | CASSPRGGANVLTF
TRBJ2-5 | - | TRBV9 | - | TGTGCCAGCAGCGTAGGAGGAGAGACCCAGTACTTC | CASSVGGETQYF
TRBJ2-2 | - | TRBV9 | TRBD2 | TGTGCCAGCAGCGTAGATCGCGGGAGGGCCACCGGGGAGCTGTTTTTT | CASSVDRGRATGELFF
TRBJ2-5 | - | TRBV5-1 | TRBD1 | TGCGCCAGCAGCTACGACAGGGGGCTCCAAGAGACCCAGTACTTC | CASSYDRGLQETQYF
TRBJ2-5 | - | TRBV11-2 | - | TGTGCCAGCAGCTTAGGCCGCGCCTTTCAAGAGACCCAGTACTTC | CASSLGRAFQETQYF
TRBJ2-5 | - | TRBV6-6 | - | TGTGCCAGCAGTTACTCTCCAGAAACCCAAGAGACCCAGTACTTC | CASSYSPETQETQYF
TRBJ2-7 | - | TRBV7-8 | TRBD2 | TGTGCCGGCAGCTTAGTAGCGGGACTAGCGGGAGGACTCCTTTCCGAGCAGTACTTC | CAGSLVAGLAGGLLSEQYF
TRBJ1-5 | - | TRBV6-5 | TRBD1 | TGTGCCAGCAGTTCTACCGGGACAGATAGCAATCAGCCCCAGCATTTT | CASSSTGTDSNQPQHF
TRBJ1-2 | once | TRBV5-1 | - | TGCGCCAGCAGCGCCGCTTTCGTGGGGGGCTACACCTTC | CASSAAFVGGYTF
TRBJ2-7 | once | TRBV7-9 | - | TGTGCCAGCAGCCCCCCAGTGGGCCTAGGCGAGCAGTACTTC | CASSPPVGLGEQYF
TRBJ2-2 | - | TRBV28 | - | TGTGCCAGCAGTACCACAGGGTCGAGGGAGCTGTTTTTT | CASSTTGSRELFF
TRBJ1-2 | - | TRBV5-1 | TRBD1 | TGCGCCAGCAGCAAGGGACAGGGTTCATATGGCTACACCTTC | CASSKGQGSYGYTF
TRBJ2-7 | - | TRBV7-8 | - | TGTGCCAGCAGCTCTGGGCCCGATCCCAGGTTGTACGAGCAGTACTTC | CASSSGPDPRLYEQYF
TRBJ2-3 | - | TRBV18 | TRBD2 | TGTGCCAGCTCACCATGGCGGGAGTGGACAGATACGCAGTATTTT | CASSPWREWTDTQYF
TRBJ1-2 | - | TRBV5-4 | TRBD1 | TGTGCCAGCAGCTCCGGGACAGGGGGCTATGGCTACACCTTC | CASSSGTGGYGYTF
TRBJ2-3 | - | TRBV6-5 | TRBD2 | TGTGCCAGCAGCTGGGCGGGAGGGCCGGGGGATACGCAGTATTTT | CASSWAGGPGDTQYF
TRBJ2-2 | - | TRBV11-2 | - | TGTGCCAGCAGCTCCTGGTTATTCAACGGGGAGCTGTTTTTT | CASSSWLFNGELFF
TRBJ2-2 | once | TRBV28 | TRBD2 | TGTGCCAGCAGTTGGGGGGGCGGGGAGCTGTTTTTT | CASSWGGGELFF
TRBJ2-1 | - | TRBV28 | - | TGTGCCAGCAGTTACCTAGAAAATGAGCAGTTCTTC | CASSYLENEQFF
TRBJ2-2 | - | TRBV2 | TRBD2 | TGTGCCAGCAGGCGGGAGGGGAACACCGGGGAGCTGTTTTTT | CASRREGNTGELFF
TRBJ2-3 | once | TRBV7-2 | - | TGTGCCAGCAGCTTAGGCGGGGCAGATACGCAGTATTTT | CASSLGGADTQYF
TRBJ2-7 | once | TRBV5-1 | - | TGCGCCAGCAGCTTGGGGGGACTCGGTATATACGAGCAGTACTTC | CASSLGGLGIYEQYF
TRBJ2-3 | - | TRBV7-6 | TRBD2 | TGTGCCAGCAGCTTACTTGCGGGAGGAGGAGGTGATACGCAGTATTTT | CASSLLAGGGGDTQYF
TRBJ2-5 | - | TRBV28 | - | TGTGCCAGCAGTCTGACGGTTTACCAAGAGACCCAGTACTTC | CASSLTVYQETQYF
TRBJ2-7 | - | TRBV30 | - | TGTGCCTTAGGGGGAGTAGGGGCTGAGCAGTACTTC | CALGGVGAEQYF
TRBJ2-1 | few | TRBV2 | TRBD2 | TGTGCCAGCAGTGAAGGTGGACTAGTGACTAATGAGCAGTTCTTC | CASSEGGLVTNEQFF
TRBJ2-1 | - | TRBV19 | TRBD1 | TGTGCCAGTAGTAGTCCCTCCGGGACAGCCCTTATAACCGATGAGCAGTTCTTC | CASSSPSGTALITDEQFF
TRBJ2-1 | - | TRBV5-4 | TRBD2 | TGTGCCAGCAGCTTGAGGACTAGCGGGAGCAATGAGCAGTTCTTC | CASSLRTSGSNEQFF
TRBJ2-2 | - | TRBV6-5 | TRBD2 | TGTGCCAGCCTACCAAGCGGGAGGAACACCGGGGAGCTGTTTTTT | CASLPSGRNTGELFF
TRBJ1-4 | - | TRBV4-1 | - | TGCGCCAGCAGCCAAGTCGGAAGGTGGCAAAAACTGTTTTTT | CASSQVGRWQKLFF
TRBJ2-7 | - | TRBV28 | TRBD1 | TGTGCCAGCAGCCTCCGAGACAGGGATCGCTACGAGCAGTACTTC | CASSLRDRDRYEQYF
TRBJ2-3 | - | TRBV7-9 | TRBD2 | TGTGCCAGCAGCTTAGACGCACTAGCGGGCTTCACAGATACGCAGTATTTT | CASSLDALAGFTDTQYF
TRBJ1-5 | - | TRBV4-1 | - | TGCGCCAGCAGCCAAGCCATCAATCAGCCCCAGCATTTT | CASSQAINQPQHF